The 12 T cell receptor beta chains listed next were all sequenced from one sample in a study of Ad26.COV2.S vaccination and SARS-CoV-2 variants. Treatment noted: approximately 18 received Ad26.COV2.S at low or high dose, single or two shots; about 5 received placebo; per-sample allocation not given. On day 63 after the first injection, vaccine and placebo recipients gave samples. Here immunoSEQ multiplex PCR was the method, and the copy in TCRdb shows in-frame clones only, minus some. Altogether 300,000 to 400,000 clones are present, roughly 84% being singletons, with the ten largest covering roughly 3.2%. The specimen was peripheral blood, collected in a trial of Ad26.COV2.S vaccine versus placebo. These receptor sequences come from a person aged 18 to 59 who received the Ad26.COV2.S COVID-19 vaccine or a placebo.

The chain couples TRBV4-3 to TRBJ1-5, with 10 nucleotides matching TRBD1. Germline V CDR1 and CDR2: LGHNA, YSLEER. Trimming took 3 bases from V and 6 from J; bases not matched to a gene: 5. This CDR3 contains 15 residues. The CDR3 reads CASSHRTGGSQPQHF. CDR3 nucleotide sequence: TGCGCCAGCAGCCATCGGACAGGGGGTAGTCAGCCCCAGCATTTT.

This rearrangement joins TRBV12-3 or TRBV12-4 to TRBJ2-1; D is ambiguous. Trimming shortened V by 7 bases and J by 2 bases, and 9 bases separated the two germline ends. The CDR3 has 13 residues. Here the CDR3 DNA reads TGTGCCAGCACAGAACTGACCTACAATGAGCAGTTCTTC. Amino acids: CASTELTYNEQFF.

The CDR3 coding sequence is TGTGCCAGCAGACCTGTCGGGGGAGACACTGAAGCTTTCTTT. It is translated as CASRPVGGDTEAFF. The chain couples TRBV27 to TRBJ1-1; weak D call: TRBD1 (5 bases). Germline loops: CDR1 MNHEY, CDR2 SMNVEV (reference sequence). V was shortened by 6 bases and J by 3 bases, with 14 bases between the two germline ends. The CDR3 spans 14 residues.

This clone occurred a few times. The V call is TRBV25-1, the J call TRBJ2-7; 7 nucleotides align to TRBD1. After removal of 3 bases from V and 7 bases from J, the junction contained 15 bases not matched to a gene. Germline V lookup: CDR1 MGHDK, CDR2 SYGVNS. The CDR3 is made up of 16 amino acids. The CDR3 DNA sequence: TGTGCCAGCAGTGACCAAACGGACAGGCTGAGGATTGAGCAGTACTTC. It codes for CASSDQTDRLRIEQYF.

V and J are TRBV11-3 and TRBJ1-1, with 7 nucleotides matching TRBD1. The V and J ends lost 5 bases and 2 bases, in that order; junction bases with no gene match: 14. The CDR3 has 17 residues. Germline V CDR1 and CDR2: SGHNT, YENEEA. Here the CDR3 DNA reads TGTGCCAGCAGCCTCCGGGACAGAGCTTTCCCTAACACTGAAGCTTTCTTT. It yields the protein CASSLRDRAFPNTEAFF.

The chain links TRBV12-3 or TRBV12-4 to TRBJ2-7; no firm D call. This CDR3 has 13 amino acids. The V and J ends lost 8 bases and 2 bases respectively, with 13 bases between them. CDR3 DNA: TGTGCCAGCCGCCCGACCGCGGCCTACGAGCAGTACTTC. This encodes CASRPTAAYEQYF.

The V call is TRBV6-2 or TRBV6-3, the J call TRBJ2-7; D remains ambiguous. Per germline, CDR1 MNHEY and CDR2 SVGEGT. This CDR3 has 14 amino acids. V lost 2 bases and J lost 2, with 10 bases in between. The CDR3 region has the DNA TGTGCCAGCAGTTACCTCCCAGCCGCCTACGAGCAGTACTTC. Its protein is CASSYLPAAYEQYF.

The V and J genes are TRBV12-5 and TRBJ2-7, with D maybe TRBD2 (6 bases). From germline, CDR1 is LGHNT and CDR2 FRNRAP. This CDR3 contains 17 residues. The V end lost 0 bases, the J end lost 7 bases, and 22 bases lay between the germline ends. The CDR3 loop is CASGLVLTGTLGGEQYF. CDR3 nucleotides: TGTGCTAGTGGTTTGGTTCTGACCGGGACCCTCGGAGGGGAGCAGTACTTC. Variable domain in full (rest from reference TRBV12-5 and TRBJ2-7): DARVTQTPRHKVTEMGQEVTMRCQPILGHNTVFWYRQTMMQGLELLAYFRNRAPLDDSGMPKDRFSAEMPDATLATLKIQPSEPRDSAVYFCASGLVLTGTLGGEQYFGPGTRLTVT.

The chain employs TRBV2 and TRBJ2-2, with D unresolved. V dropped 5 bases and J dropped 5 bases, with 12 bases sitting between them. Per the germline V gene, CDR1 is SNHLY and CDR2 is FYNNEI. The CDR3 is made up of 14 amino acids. The DNA for the CDR3 is TGTGCCAGCAGTTACACCCCGAGAACCGGGGAGCTGTTTTTT. Residues: CASSYTPRTGELFF.

This sequence joins TRBV6-6 and TRBJ1-1; D is uncertain. Trimming cost V 6 bases and J 4 bases, with 9 bases left between them. This CDR3 has 12 amino acids. CDR1 MNHNY and CDR2 SVGAGI come from the germline V gene (reference sequence). CDR3 in DNA: TGTGCCAGCAGCCGCATACCCACTGAAGCTTTCTTT. Its protein product is CASSRIPTEAFF.

This chain links TRBV5-1 with TRBJ2-1; possibly TRBD1 or TRBD2 for D (6 bases each). The length of the CDR3 is 16 residues. From germline, CDR1 is SGHRS and CDR2 YFSETQ. With 4 bases removed from V and 9 bases from J, the gap between germline ends came to 23 bases. The CDR3 DNA follows: TGCGCCAGCAGCACCAAAGAGCGGGTCGGGGGCGGTGAGCAGTTCTTC. This codes for CASSTKERVGGGEQFF.

The V call is TRBV7-3, the J call TRBJ2-1, with 7 bases fitting TRBD1. Germline assignment: CDR1 SGHTA and CDR2 FQGTGA. CDR3 size: 12 residues. After removal of 5 bases from V and 8 bases from J, the junction contained 3 bases not matched to a gene. The CDR3 coding sequence is TGTGCCAGCAGCCGACAGGGTTATGAGCAGTTCTTC. It encodes CASSRQGYEQFF.